Shown below are 16 T cell receptor beta chains from a single sample sequenced in a study of blood T cell repertoires in COVID-19. Profiling relied on immunoSEQ multiplex PCR, and the TCRdb table lists in-frame clones only, not all of them. Found here are tens of thousands of clones, around 83% of them singletons; the top ten hold approximately 7%. Sequencing used peripheral blood. All receptors derive from a man over 45 with active COVID-19.

The chain couples TRBV11-3 to TRBJ2-2, with 12 bases matching TRBD1. The CDR3 runs to 17 residues. In germline, CDR1 is SGHNT, CDR2 YENEEA. V was pared by 1 base and J by 4 bases, with 4 bases of the junction left unmatched. The CDR3 region is CASSLGDRGRRTGELFF. The CDR3, as DNA: TGTGCCAGCAGCTTAGGGGACAGGGGGCGTCGCACCGGGGAGCTGTTTTTT.

The chain carries TRBV24-1 and TRBJ2-7, with TRBD2 identical over 9 bases. This CDR3 has 12 residues. The germline V gene has CDR1 KGHDR and CDR2 SFDVKD. The ends lost 9 bases at V and 4 bases at J; junction bases unmatched: 3. The CDR3 here is CATPLAGYEQYV. In nucleotides, the CDR3 is TGTGCCACCCCGCTAGCGGGATACGAGCAGTACGTC.

This clone was detected only a few times. V and J are TRBV6-2 or TRBV6-3 and TRBJ1-4; D gene uncertain. Trimming stripped 5 bases from V and 5 bases from J, with 12 bases between. This CDR3 region has 14 residues. Germline CDR1 is MNHEY and CDR2 is SVGEGT. CDR3 sequence: CASSLREGNEKLFF. The DNA for the CDR3 is TGTGCCAGCAGTCTTCGGGAGGGAAATGAAAAACTGTTTTTT.

The chain uses TRBV29-1 and TRBJ1-3; TRBD1 agrees at 10 bases. J was trimmed by 8 bases and V by 4 bases; bases with no gene match: 5. Germline CDR1 is SQVTM and CDR2 is ANQGSEA. The CDR3 covers 13 residues. The CDR3 is CSVGTGTGDTIYF. The CDR3 bases are TGCAGCGTTGGCACCGGGACAGGGGACACCATATATTTT.

This clone was observed once. J is TRBJ2-7 and V is TRBV5-1; 7 positions agree with TRBD2. The J segment lost 5 bases and the V segment lost 4 bases, leaving 15 bases of the junction unmatched. From germline, CDR1 is SGHRS and CDR2 YFSETQ. This CDR3 has 16 amino acids. As DNA, the CDR3 is TGCGCCAGCAGCCCAGCCGGGGGGAGAGTTGGGAACGAGCAGTACTTC. This translates into CASSPAGGRVGNEQYF.

In this sample, this clone turned up a few times. The genes are TRBV24-1 and TRBJ1-5, with D tentatively TRBD1 (5 bases). Germline assignment: CDR1 KGHDR and CDR2 SFDVKD. Trimming cost V 8 bases and J 3 bases, with 10 bases left between them. This CDR3 spans 13 amino acids. DNA for the CDR3: TGTGCCACCAATCAGGGTTACAATCAGCCCCAGCATTTT. Residues: CATNQGYNQPQHF.

This chain uses TRBV3-1 (or the pseudogene TRBV3-2) with TRBJ2-2, with a possible D match to TRBD2 (6 bases). Trimming stripped 1 base from V and 7 bases from J, with 10 bases between. Germline loops: CDR1 LGHDT, CDR2 YNNKEL (reference sequence). This CDR3 is built from 14 residues. CDR3 sequence: CASSQVFGGGELFF. The CDR3 region has the DNA TGTGCCAGCAGCCAAGTTTTCGGGGGCGGGGAGCTGTTTTTT.

The rearrangement uses TRBV5-5 and TRBJ1-1; D is perhaps TRBD1 (6 bases). With 0 bases removed from V and 5 bases from J, the gap between germline ends came to 11 bases. CDR1 is SGHKS and CDR2 is YYEKEE in the germline V gene (reference sequence). The CDR3 has 14 residues. CDR3 region: CASSLAGGGTEAFF. CDR3 DNA sequence: TGTGCCAGCAGCTTGGCGGGGGGCGGGACTGAAGCTTTCTTT.

This clone was picked up one time. V gene TRBV20-1 combines with J gene TRBJ2-7; unclear D gene. CDR1 and CDR2 from the germline V gene are DFQATT and SNEGSKA (reference sequence). The CDR3 sequence is 13 residues long. For the CDR3, the DNA is TGCAGTGCTAGTGTAGTCTGGTCCTGCGAGCAGTACGTC. This translates into CSASVVWSCEQYV.

This chain links TRBV18 with TRBJ1-6; 7 positions match TRBD1. The CDR3 sequence is 15 residues long. Losses at the gene ends were 2 bases for V and 5 bases for J; bases not matched to a gene: 3. Germline lookup yields CDR1 KGHSH and CDR2 LQKENI. The DNA for the CDR3 is TGTGCCAGCTCACCAAGGCAGGGGGATAATTCACCCCTCCACTTT. Translating it yields CASSPRQGDNSPLHF.

This chain joins TRBV11-2 and TRBJ2-3, with 7 bases that match TRBD1. This CDR3 has 19 residues. Germline loops: CDR1 SGHAT, CDR2 FQNNGV. J gave up 3 bases and V 5 bases, and 20 bases lay outside the gene matches. CDR3 nucleotide sequence: TGTGCCAGCAGCGCCATCAATGTTCTCAGAGGGGGCAGGACAGATACGCAGTATTTT. Amino acid sequence: CASSAINVLRGGRTDTQYF. Drawing the rest from reference TRBV11-2 and TRBJ2-3, the complete variable domain is EAGVAQSPRYKIIEKRQSVAFWCNPISGHATLYWYQQILGQGPKLLIQFQNNGVVDDSQLPKDRFSAERLKGVDSTLKIQPAKLEDSAVYLCASSAINVLRGGRTDTQYFGPGTRLTVL.

Note on this clone: An end of the junction differs from the germline gene, which may be a read error. The chain carries TRBV29-1 and TRBJ1-2; 8 bases agree with TRBD1. Germline V gene sequence: CDR1 SQVTM, CDR2 ANQGSEA. The CDR3 totals 13 residues. CDR3 amino acids: CSVEALGAGGFTF. In DNA, the CDR3 is TGCAGCGTTGAGGCCCTTGGTGCAGGGGGCTTCACCTTC.

This clone has a single count. The rearrangement uses TRBV6-5 and TRBJ2-3; D unclear. V lost 2 bases to trimming and J lost 5 bases, with 8 bases between them. The V gene's germline CDR1 is MNHEY and CDR2 SVGAGI. The CDR3 covers 13 residues. The CDR3 protein is CASSYQSRDTQYF. In nucleotides, the CDR3 is TGTGCCAGCAGTTACCAGTCTAGAGATACGCAGTATTTT.

This clone was seen a handful of times. The chain has TRBV2 and TRBJ1-3; D not certain. The germline V gene encodes CDR1 SNHLY and CDR2 FYNNEI. This CDR3 comprises 15 residues. The V end was cut by 4 bases, the J end by 1 base, with 11 bases between. The CDR3 sequence: CASSGVELSGNTIYF. In DNA form, the CDR3 reads TGTGCCAGCAGTGGCGTAGAGCTATCTGGAAACACCATATATTTT. The full variable domain, its missing parts supplied by reference TRBV2 and TRBJ1-3, is EPEVTQTPSHQVTQMGQEVILRCVPISNHLYFYWYRQILGQKVEFLVSFYNNEISEKSEIFDDQFSVERPDGSNFTLKIRSTKLEDSAMYFCASSGVELSGNTIYFGEGSWLTVV.

The chain combines TRBV9 with TRBJ1-1; no definite D call. This CDR3 comprises 13 residues. Germline-derived CDR1 and CDR2 are SGDLS and YYNGEE. V was clipped by 0 bases and J by 4 bases, with 7 bases between them. CDR3 DNA: TGTGCCAGCAGCGTAGTCGAGGGCACTGAAGCTTTCTTT. Translated, it gives CASSVVEGTEAFF.

The chain couples TRBV5-1 to TRBJ2-3; D may be TRBD2 (6 bases). CDR3 size: 13 residues. The V end was cut by 4 bases, the J end by 6 bases, with 12 bases between. Germline V CDR1 and CDR2: SGHRS, YFSETQ. CDR3 coding DNA: TGCGCCAGCAGCAAGCCGGGACTTGATACGCAGTATTTT. Residues: CASSKPGLDTQYF.